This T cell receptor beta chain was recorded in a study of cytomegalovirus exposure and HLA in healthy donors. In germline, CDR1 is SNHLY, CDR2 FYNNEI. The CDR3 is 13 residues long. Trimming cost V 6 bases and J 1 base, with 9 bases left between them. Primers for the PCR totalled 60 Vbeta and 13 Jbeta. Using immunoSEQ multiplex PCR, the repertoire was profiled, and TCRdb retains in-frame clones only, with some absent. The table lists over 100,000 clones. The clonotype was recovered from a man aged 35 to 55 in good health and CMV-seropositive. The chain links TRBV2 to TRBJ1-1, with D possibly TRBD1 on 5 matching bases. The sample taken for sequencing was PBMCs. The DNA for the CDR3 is TGTGCCAGCAGGGTCGACAGGAACACTGAAGCTTTCTTT. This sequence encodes CASRVDRNTEAFF. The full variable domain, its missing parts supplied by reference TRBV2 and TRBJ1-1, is EPEVTQTPSHQVTQMGQEVILRCVPISNHLYFYWYRQILGQKVEFLVSFYNNEISEKSEIFDDQFSVERPDGSNFTLKIRSTKLEDSAMYFCASRVDRNTEAFFGQGTRLTVV.